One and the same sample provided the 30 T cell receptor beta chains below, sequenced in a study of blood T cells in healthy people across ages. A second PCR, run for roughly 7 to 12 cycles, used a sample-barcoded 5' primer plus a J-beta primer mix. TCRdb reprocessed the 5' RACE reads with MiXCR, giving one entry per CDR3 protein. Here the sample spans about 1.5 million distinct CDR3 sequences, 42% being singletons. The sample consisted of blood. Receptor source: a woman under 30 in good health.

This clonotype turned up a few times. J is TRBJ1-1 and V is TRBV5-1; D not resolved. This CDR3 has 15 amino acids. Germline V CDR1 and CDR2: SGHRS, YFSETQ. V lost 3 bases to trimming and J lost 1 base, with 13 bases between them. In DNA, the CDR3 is TGCGCCAGCAGCTGGGAAATAGGACGGAACACTGAAGCTTTCTTT. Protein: CASSWEIGRNTEAFF. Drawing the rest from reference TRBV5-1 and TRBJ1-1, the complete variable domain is KAGVTQTPRYLIKTRGQQVTLSCSPISGHRSVSWYQQTPGQGLQFLFEYFSETQRNKGNFPGRFSGRQFSNSRSEMNVSTLELGDSALYLCASSWEIGRNTEAFFGQGTRLTVV.

The CDR3 bases are TGTGCCAGCAGCACCGAGCTAGCGGGAGCTTACAATGAGCAGTTCTTC. It is translated as CASSTELAGAYNEQFF. The chain recombines TRBV7-6 with TRBJ2-1; 10 bases are shared with TRBD2. Germline lookup yields CDR1 SGHVS and CDR2 FNYEAQ. Trimming cost V 5 bases and J 4 bases; bases outside gene matches: 8. The CDR3 covers 16 residues.

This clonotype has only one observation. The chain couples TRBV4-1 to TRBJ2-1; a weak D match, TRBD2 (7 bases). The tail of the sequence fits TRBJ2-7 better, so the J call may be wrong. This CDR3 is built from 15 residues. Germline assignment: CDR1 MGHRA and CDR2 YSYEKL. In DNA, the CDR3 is TGCGCCAGCAGCCAAGGTGCGGGGGCCTACAATGAGCAGTACTTC. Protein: CASSQGAGAYNEQYF.

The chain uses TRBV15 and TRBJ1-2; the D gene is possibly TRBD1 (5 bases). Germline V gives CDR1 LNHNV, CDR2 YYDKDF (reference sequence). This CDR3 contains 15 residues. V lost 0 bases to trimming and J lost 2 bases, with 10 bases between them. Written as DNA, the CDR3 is TGTGCCACCAGCAGAGACGAGGGACCCAACTATGGCTACACCTTC. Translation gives CATSRDEGPNYGYTF.

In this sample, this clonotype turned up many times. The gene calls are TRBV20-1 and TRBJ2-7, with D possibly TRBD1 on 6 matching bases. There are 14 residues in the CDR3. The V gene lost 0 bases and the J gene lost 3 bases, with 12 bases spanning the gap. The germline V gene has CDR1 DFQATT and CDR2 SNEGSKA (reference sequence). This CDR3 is CSARDSGRGYEQYF. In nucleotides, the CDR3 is TGCAGTGCTAGAGATTCAGGCAGGGGCTACGAGCAGTACTTC.

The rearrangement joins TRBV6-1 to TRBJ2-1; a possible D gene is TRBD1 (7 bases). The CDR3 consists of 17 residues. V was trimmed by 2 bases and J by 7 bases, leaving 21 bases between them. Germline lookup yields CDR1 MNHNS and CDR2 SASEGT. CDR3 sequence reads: CASSEPPGGGAGNEQFF. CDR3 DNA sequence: TGTGCCAGCAGTGAACCCCCAGGAGGGGGCGCAGGTAATGAGCAGTTCTTC.

CDR3 region: CASSLPGIVNTEAFF. The CDR3 bases are TGTGCCAGCAGCCTGCCCGGGATTGTGAACACTGAAGCTTTCTTT. This sequence joins TRBV4-2 and TRBJ1-1; D remains ambiguous. This CDR3 has 15 amino acids. In germline, CDR1 is LGHNA, CDR2 YNFKEQ. V lost 4 bases and J lost 0, with 12 bases in between.

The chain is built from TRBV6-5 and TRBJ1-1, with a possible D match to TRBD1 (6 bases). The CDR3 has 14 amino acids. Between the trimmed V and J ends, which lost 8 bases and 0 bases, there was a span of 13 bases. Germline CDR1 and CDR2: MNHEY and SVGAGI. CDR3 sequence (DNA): TGTGCCAGCCTAACAGGGAGTATGAACACTGAAGCTTTCTTT. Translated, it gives CASLTGSMNTEAFF.

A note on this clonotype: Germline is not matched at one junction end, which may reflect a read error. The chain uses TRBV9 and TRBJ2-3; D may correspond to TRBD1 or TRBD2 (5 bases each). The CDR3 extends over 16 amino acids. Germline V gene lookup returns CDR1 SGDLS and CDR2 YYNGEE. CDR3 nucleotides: TGTGCCAGCAGCCCCCCCGAGGGGACGATCACAGGTACGCAGTATTTT. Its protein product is CASSPPEGTITGTQYF. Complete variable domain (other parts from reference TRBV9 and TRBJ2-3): DSGVTQTPKHLITATGQRVTLRCSPRSGDLSVYWYQQSLDQGLQFLIQYYNGEERAKGNILERFSAQQFPDLHSELNLSSLELGDSALYFCASSPPEGTITGTQYFGPGTRLTVL.

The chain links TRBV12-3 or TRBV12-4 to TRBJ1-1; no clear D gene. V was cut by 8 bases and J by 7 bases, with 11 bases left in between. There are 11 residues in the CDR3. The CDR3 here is CASSEDDEAFF. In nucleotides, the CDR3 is TGTGCCAGCTCCGAGGACGATGAAGCTTTCTTT.

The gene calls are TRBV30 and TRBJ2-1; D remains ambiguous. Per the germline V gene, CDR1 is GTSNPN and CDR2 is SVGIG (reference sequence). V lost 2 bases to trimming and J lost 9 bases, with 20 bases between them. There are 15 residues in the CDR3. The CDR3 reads CAWSWLVGLQSEQFF. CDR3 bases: TGTGCCTGGAGTTGGCTAGTTGGCCTACAAAGTGAGCAGTTCTTC. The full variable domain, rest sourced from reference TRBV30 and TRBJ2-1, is SQTIHQWPATLVQPVGSPLSLECTVEGTSNPNLYWYRQAAGRGLQLLFYSVGIGQISSEVPQNLSASRPQDRQFILSSKKLLLSDSGFYLCAWSWLVGLQSEQFFGPGTRLTVL.

CDR3 DNA sequence: TGTGCCATCAGTGCTCTCGGGGATACGCAGTATTTT. This gives the protein CAISALGDTQYF. The rearrangement joins TRBV10-3 to TRBJ2-3; D uncertain. Germline V lookup: CDR1 ENHRY, CDR2 SYGVKD. Trimming removed 4 bases from V and 6 bases from J, with 8 bases in between. The CDR3 has 12 amino acids.

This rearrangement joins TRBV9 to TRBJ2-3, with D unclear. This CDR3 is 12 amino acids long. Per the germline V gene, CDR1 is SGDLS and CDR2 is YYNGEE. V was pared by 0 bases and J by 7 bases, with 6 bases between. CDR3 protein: CASSVVGNTQYF. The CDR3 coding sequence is TGTGCCAGCAGCGTAGTTGGAAATACGCAGTATTTT.

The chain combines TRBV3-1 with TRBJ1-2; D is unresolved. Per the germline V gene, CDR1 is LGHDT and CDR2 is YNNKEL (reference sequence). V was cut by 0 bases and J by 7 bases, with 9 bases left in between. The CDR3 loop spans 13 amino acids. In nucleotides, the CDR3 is TGTGCCAGCAGCCAAGATGAGACGGTTGGCTACACCTTC. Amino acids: CASSQDETVGYTF.

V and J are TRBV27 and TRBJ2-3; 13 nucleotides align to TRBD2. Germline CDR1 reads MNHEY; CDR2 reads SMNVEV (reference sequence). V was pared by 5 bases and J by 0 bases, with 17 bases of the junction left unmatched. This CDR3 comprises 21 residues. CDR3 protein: CASSPIPFRTSGGPSTDTQYF. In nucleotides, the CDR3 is TGTGCCAGCAGTCCTATCCCCTTCCGGACTAGCGGGGGACCTAGCACAGATACGCAGTATTTT.

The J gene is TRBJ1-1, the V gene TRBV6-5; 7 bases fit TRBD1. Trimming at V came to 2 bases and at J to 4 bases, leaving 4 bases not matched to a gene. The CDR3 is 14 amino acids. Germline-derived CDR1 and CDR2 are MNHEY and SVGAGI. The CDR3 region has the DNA TGTGCCAGCAGTTACGGACAGGAGTTCACTGAAGCTTTCTTT. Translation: CASSYGQEFTEAFF.

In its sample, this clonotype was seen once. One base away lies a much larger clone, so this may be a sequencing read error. CDR3 sequence (DNA): TGCGCCAGCAGCCCAACCTTAGCCGCGGCTTACAATGAGCAGTACTTC. Residues: CASSPTLAAAYNEQYF. V usage is TRBV4-3 and J usage is TRBJ2-7; D remains ambiguous. This CDR3 has 16 residues. Per germline, CDR1 LGHNA and CDR2 YSLEER. Trimming took off 4 bases at V and 7 bases at J, with 23 bases between the two ends.

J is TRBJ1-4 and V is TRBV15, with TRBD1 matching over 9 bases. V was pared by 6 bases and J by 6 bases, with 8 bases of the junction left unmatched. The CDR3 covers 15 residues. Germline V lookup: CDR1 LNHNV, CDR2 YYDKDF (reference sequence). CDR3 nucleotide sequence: TGTGCCACCAGAAGACGACAGGGGGTGGATGAAAAACTGTTTTTT. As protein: CATRRRQGVDEKLFF. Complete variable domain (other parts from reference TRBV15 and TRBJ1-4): DAMVIQNPRYQVTQFGKPVTLSCSQTLNHNVMYWYQQKSSQAPKLLFHYYDKDFNNEADTPDNFQSRRPNTSFCFLDIRSPGLGDTAMYLCATRRRQGVDEKLFFGSGTQLSVL.

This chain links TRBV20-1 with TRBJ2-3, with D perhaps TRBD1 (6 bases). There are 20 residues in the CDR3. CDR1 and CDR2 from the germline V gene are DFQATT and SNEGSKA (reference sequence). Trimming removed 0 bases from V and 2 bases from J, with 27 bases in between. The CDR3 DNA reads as TGCAGTGCTAGAGATATGGACAGCCTCCCACCCAAACCCCACACAGATACGCAGTATTTT. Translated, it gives CSARDMDSLPPKPHTDTQYF.

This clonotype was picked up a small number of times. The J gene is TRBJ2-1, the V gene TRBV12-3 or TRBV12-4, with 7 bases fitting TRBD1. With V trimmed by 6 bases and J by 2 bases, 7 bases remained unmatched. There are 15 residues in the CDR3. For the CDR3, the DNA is TGTGCCAGCAGGCCGACAGGGCGCACCTACAATGAGCAGTTCTTC. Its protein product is CASRPTGRTYNEQFF.

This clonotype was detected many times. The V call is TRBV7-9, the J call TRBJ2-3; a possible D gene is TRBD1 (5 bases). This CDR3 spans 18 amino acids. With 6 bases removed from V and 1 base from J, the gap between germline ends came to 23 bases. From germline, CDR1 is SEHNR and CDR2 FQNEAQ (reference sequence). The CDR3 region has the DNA TGTGCCAGCAGTTCCGACAGTTACCTCGCCCTTCGCACAGATACGCAGTATTTT. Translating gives CASSSDSYLALRTDTQYF.

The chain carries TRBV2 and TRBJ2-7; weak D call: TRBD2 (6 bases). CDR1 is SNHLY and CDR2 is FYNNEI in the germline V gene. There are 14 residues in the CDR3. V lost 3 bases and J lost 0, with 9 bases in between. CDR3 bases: TGTGCCAGCAGTGATGGAGGGAACTCCTACGAGCAGTACTTC. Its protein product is CASSDGGNSYEQYF.

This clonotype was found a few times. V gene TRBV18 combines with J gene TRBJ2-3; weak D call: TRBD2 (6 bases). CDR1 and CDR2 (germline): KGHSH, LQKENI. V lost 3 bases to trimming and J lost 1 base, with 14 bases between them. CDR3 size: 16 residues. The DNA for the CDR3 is TGTGCCAGCTCACCGCTCACTAGCCGGGGCACAGATACGCAGTATTTT. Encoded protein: CASSPLTSRGTDTQYF.

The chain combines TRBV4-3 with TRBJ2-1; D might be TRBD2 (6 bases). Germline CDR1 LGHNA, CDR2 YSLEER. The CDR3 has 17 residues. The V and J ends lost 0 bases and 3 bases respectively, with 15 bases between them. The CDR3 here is CASSQEEGLVDYNEQFF. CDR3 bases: TGCGCCAGCAGCCAAGAGGAGGGGCTGGTGGACTACAATGAGCAGTTCTTC.

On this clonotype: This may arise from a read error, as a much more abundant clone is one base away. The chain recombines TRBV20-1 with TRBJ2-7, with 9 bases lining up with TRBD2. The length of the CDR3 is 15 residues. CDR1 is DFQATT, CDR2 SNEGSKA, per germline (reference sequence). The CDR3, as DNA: TGCAGTGCTGGAGATTCCCTAGCGGGAACGTACGAGCAGTACTTC. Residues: CSAGDSLAGTYEQYF.

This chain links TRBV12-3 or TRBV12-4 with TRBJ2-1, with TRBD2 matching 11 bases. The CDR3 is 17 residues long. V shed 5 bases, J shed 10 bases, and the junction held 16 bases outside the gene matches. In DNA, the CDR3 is TGTGCCAGCAGTAAAAAAAGTAGCGGGGGGGCCCAACGCGAGCAGTTCTTC. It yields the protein CASSKKSSGGAQREQFF.

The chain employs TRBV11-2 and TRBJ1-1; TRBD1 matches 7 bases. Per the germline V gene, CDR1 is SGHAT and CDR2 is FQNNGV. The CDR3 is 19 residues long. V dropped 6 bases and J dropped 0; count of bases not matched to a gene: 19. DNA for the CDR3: TGTGCCAGCAGTCCCTCGCCTTACAGGGGTCACGGGATGAACACTGAAGCTTTCTTT. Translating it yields CASSPSPYRGHGMNTEAFF.

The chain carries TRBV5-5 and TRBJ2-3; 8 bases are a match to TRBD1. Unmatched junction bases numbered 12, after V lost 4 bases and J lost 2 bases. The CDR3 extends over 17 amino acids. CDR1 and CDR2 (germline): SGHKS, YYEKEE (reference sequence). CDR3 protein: CASSQNGQGRYTDTQYF. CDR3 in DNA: TGTGCCAGCAGCCAAAATGGACAGGGAAGATACACAGATACGCAGTATTTT.

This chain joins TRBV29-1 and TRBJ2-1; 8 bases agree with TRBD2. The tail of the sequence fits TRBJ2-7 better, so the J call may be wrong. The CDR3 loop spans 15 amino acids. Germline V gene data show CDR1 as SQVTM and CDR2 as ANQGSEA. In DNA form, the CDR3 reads TGCAGCGCCCAACTAGCGGTACGCTCCTACAATGAGCAGTACTTC. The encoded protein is CSAQLAVRSYNEQYF.

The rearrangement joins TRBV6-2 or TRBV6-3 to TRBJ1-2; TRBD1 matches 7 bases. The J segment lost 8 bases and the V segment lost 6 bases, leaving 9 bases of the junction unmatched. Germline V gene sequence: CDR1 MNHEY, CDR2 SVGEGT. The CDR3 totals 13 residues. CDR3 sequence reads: CASSSRQGTGYTF. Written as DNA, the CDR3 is TGTGCCAGCAGCTCAAGACAGGGAACAGGCTACACCTTC.